This T cell receptor (beta chain) was found in a study of T cell changes during pregnancy in multiple sclerosis. The method was immunoSEQ multiplex PCR; TCRdb's version includes in-frame clones alone and lacks a portion of them. The sample lists about 100,000 clones; roughly 90% were seen once. The V gene end was trimmed by 7 bases and the J gene end by 0 bases; junction bases not matched to a gene: 6. Germline V gene sequence: CDR1 MNHNS, CDR2 SASEGT. The CDR3 length is 14 residues. Specimen: peripheral blood, collected after pregnancy. The rearrangement uses TRBV6-1 and TRBJ2-7, with 7 bases aligning to TRBD1. The source of this sequence is a female donor with multiple sclerosis, enrolled in a pregnancy study. In DNA form, the CDR3 reads TGTGCCAGCATACGAGGGGGCATCTCCTACGAGCAGTACTTC. Translating it yields CASIRGGISYEQYF.